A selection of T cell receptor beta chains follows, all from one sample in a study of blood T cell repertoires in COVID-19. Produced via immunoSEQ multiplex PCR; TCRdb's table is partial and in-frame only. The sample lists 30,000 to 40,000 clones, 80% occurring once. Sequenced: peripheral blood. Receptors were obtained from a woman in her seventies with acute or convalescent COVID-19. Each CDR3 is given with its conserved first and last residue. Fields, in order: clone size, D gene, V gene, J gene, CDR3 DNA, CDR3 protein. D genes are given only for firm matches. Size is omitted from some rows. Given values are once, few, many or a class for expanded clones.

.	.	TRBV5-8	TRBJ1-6	TGTGCCAGCAGCTCAGGATGGACAGCCCAAAATTCACCCCTCCACTTT	CASSSGWTAQNSPLHF
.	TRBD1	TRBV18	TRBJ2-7	TGTGCCAGCTCACCCGGACAGGGACGCTCCTACGAGCAGTACTTC	CASSPGQGRSYEQYF
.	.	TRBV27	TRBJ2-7	TGTGCCAGCAGTTTCCAACAGAAAGTCAACGAGCAGTACTTC	CASSFQQKVNEQYF
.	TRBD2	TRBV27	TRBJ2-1	TGTGCCAGCAGTCGCACTAGCGGGGGGTTAATGAATGAGCAGTTCTTC	CASSRTSGGLMNEQFF
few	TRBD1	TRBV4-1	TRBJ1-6	TGCGCCAGCAGCCCTCAGGGGGATTCACCCCTCCACTTT	CASSPQGDSPLHF
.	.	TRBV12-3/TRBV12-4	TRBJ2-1	TGTGCCAGCACCAGGGGTTCCCTCAATGAGCAGTTCTTC	CASTRGSLNEQFF
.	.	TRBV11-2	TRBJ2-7	TGTGCCAGCAGCTTATCTCCAGGGGCCTACGAGCAGTACTTC	CASSLSPGAYEQYF
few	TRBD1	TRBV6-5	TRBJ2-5	TGTGCCAGCAGTTTCCCTCGGACAGGGGGCGATGAGACCCAGTACTTC	CASSFPRTGGDETQYF
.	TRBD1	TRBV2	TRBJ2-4	TGTGCCAGCCTAGGGGGCTCCTACATTCAGTACTTC	CASLGGSYIQYF
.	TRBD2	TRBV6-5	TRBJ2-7	TGTGCCAGCTCCGGCGGGAGATCGGGTGAGCAGTACTTC	CASSGGRSGEQYF
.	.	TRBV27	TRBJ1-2	TGTGCCAGCAGTCCAGGGGTAATGAACGGCTACACCTTC	CASSPGVMNGYTF
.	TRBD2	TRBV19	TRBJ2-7	TGTGCCAGTAGTCCTTGGGTAGCGGGAGCGTTAAGCGAGCAGTACTTC	CASSPWVAGALSEQYF
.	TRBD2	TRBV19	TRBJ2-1	TGTGCCAGTAGGGGGCTAGCGGGGGAATCTGAGCAGTTCTTC	CASRGLAGESEQFF
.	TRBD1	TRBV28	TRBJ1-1	TGTGCCAGCAGTGCTACAGGGGGCCGGAACACTGAAGCTTTCTTT	CASSATGGRNTEAFF
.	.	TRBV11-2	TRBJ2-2	TGTGCCAGCGGAAGGACTTTTAGGACCGGGGAGCTGTTTTTT	CASGRTFRTGELFF
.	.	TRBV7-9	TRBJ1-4	TGTGCCAGCAGCGCAGACGGGGGGTTTAATGAAAAACTGTTTTTT	CASSADGGFNEKLFF
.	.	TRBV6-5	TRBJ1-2	TGTGCCAGCAGACGAAAATTACAGGGTGGCTACACCTTC	CASRRKLQGGYTF
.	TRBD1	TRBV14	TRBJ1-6	TGTGCCAGCAGCCAAGTAAGGGGGCATTCACCCCTCCACTTT	CASSQVRGHSPLHF
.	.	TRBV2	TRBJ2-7	TGTGCCAGCAGTGGACAGATATGGGAGCAGTACTTC	CASSGQIWEQYF
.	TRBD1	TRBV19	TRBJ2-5	TGTGCCAGTAGCCCGGGACAGGGAGGATCGGAGACCCAGTACTTC	CASSPGQGGSETQYF
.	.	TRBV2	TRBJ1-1	TGTGCCAGCAGTGGTGTAACCTACGGGGACACTGAAGCTTTCTTT	CASSGVTYGDTEAFF
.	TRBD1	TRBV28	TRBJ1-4	TGTGCCAGCCGAACGACAGGGGAAGGGGAAAAACTGTTTTTT	CASRTTGEGEKLFF
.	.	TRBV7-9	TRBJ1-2	TGTGCCAGCAGCCGACCGACAGACTATGGCTACACCTTC	CASSRPTDYGYTF
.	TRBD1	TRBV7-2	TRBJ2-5	TGTGCCAGCAGCCTGGGACAGGGGACAGAGACCCAGTACTTC	CASSLGQGTETQYF
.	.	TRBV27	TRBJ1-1	TGTGCCAGCAGTTATGACAGAAACACTGAAGCTTTCTTT	CASSYDRNTEAFF
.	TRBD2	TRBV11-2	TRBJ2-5	TGTGCCAGCAGCTTTAGGGCGGGGGGGCCGAAGCAAGAGACCCAGTACTTC	CASSFRAGGPKQETQYF
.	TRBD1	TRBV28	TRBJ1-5	TGTGCCAGCAGTAGACAGGGTCACCAGCCCCAGCATTTT	CASSRQGHQPQHF
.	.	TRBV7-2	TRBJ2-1	TGTGCCAGCAGTGTTCCGGGGAACAATGAGCAGTTCTTC	CASSVPGNNEQFF
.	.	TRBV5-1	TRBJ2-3	TGCGCCAGCACTTCAGGGGCAGGGACCTCGGGGGATACGCAGTATTTT	CASTSGAGTSGDTQYF
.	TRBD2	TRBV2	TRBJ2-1	TGTGCCAGCAGCTATTCGGGACTAGCGGGAGTTTACAATGAGCAGTTCTTC	CASSYSGLAGVYNEQFF
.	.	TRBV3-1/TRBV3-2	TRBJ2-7	TGTGCCAGCAGCCAAGCACTAGGCGCCTACGAGCAGTACTTC	CASSQALGAYEQYF
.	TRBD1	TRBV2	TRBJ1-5	TGTGCCAGCAGAGCGGGACAGGGGGTAGGTCAGCCCCAGCATTTT	CASRAGQGVGQPQHF
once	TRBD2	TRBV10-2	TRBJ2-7	TGCGCCAGCAGTGAGTCCCTAGCGGCTGACGAGCAGTACTTC	CASSESLAADEQYF
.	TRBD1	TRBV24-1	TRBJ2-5	TGTGCCACCAGTGACCACGGGACAGGGGGAGGGGAGACCCAGTACTTC	CATSDHGTGGGETQYF
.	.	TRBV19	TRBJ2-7	TGTGCCAGTAGTCCCCGGGTTTTCCCCTACGAGCAGTACTTC	CASSPRVFPYEQYF
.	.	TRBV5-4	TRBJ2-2	TGTGCCAGCAGCTTGGGACCAAATCGGGACACCGGGGAGCTGTTTTTT	CASSLGPNRDTGELFF
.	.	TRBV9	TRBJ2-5	TGTGCCAGCAGCGTAGCTCGGGGTGGGGAGACCCAGTACTTC	CASSVARGGETQYF
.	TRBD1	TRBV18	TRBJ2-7	TGTGCCAGCTCACCAGGACAGGGGGTGGGCGAGCAGTACTTC	CASSPGQGVGEQYF
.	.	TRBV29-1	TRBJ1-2	TGCAGCGTTGATGAGGCAGGGAGGTCCTATGGCTACACCTTC	CSVDEAGRSYGYTF
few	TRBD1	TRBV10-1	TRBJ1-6	TGCGCCAGCAGTCAGGACAGGGGGTATAATTCACCCCTCCACTTT	CASSQDRGYNSPLHF
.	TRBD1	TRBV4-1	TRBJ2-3	TGCGCCAGCAGCCGAAGACAGGGGGAAAGCACAGATACGCAGTATTTT	CASSRRQGESTDTQYF
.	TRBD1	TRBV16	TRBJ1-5	TGTGCCAGCAGCCAGGAGGCAGGGGGGCAGCCCCAGCATTTT	CASSQEAGGQPQHF
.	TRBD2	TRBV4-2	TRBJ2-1	TGTGCCAGCAGCCAAGGTTTCGGGGGGTCCTCCTACAATGAGCAGTTCTTC	CASSQGFGGSSYNEQFF
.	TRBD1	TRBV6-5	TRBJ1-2	TGTGCCAGCAGGAACCGGGACAGAGTGTTGGGTGGCTACACCTTC	CASRNRDRVLGGYTF
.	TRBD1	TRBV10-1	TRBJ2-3	TGCGCCAGCAGTCCGGGACAGGGAGCCACAGATACGCAGTATTTT	CASSPGQGATDTQYF